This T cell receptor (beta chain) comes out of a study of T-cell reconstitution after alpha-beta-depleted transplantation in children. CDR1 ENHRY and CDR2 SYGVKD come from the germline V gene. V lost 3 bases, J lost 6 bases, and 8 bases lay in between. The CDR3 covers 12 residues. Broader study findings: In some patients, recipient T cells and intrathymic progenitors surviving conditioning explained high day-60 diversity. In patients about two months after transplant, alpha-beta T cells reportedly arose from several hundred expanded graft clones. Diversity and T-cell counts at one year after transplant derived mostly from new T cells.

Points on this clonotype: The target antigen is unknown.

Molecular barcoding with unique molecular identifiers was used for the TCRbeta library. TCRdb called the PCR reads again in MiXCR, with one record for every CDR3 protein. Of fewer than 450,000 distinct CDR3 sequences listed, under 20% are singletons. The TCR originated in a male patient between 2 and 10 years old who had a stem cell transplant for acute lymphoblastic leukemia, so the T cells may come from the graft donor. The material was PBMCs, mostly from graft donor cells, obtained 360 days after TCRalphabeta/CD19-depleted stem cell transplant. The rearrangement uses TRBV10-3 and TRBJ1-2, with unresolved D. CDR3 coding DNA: TGTGCCATCAGTGAAGAGGGAGATGGCTACACCTTC. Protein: CAISEEGDGYTF.